This T cell receptor (beta chain) originates from a study of cytomegalovirus exposure and HLA in healthy donors. The overall study: In a later analysis, the roughly 120 validation repertoires were reported to have used the same platform as the 650 to 800 first-cohort repertoires.

The table came from immunoSEQ multiplex PCR; TCRdb's copy has only in-frame clones and leaves some out. The sample lists about 65,000 clones; roughly 94% were seen once. From the roughly 110-subject validation cohort, which was separate from the approximately 670-subject first cohort, the donors were drawn. This TCR derives from a man aged 18 to 29 in good health and CMV-seropositive. Specimen: PBMCs.

CDR3: CASNWREVYTEAFF. In DNA, the CDR3 is TGTGCCAGCAATTGGAGGGAAGTTTACACTGAAGCTTTCTTT. The chain is built from TRBV2 and TRBJ1-1; D ambiguous. The CDR3 length is 14 residues. The germline V gene has CDR1 SNHLY and CDR2 FYNNEI. Trimming stripped 7 bases from V and 3 bases from J, with 15 bases between.